This T cell receptor beta chain was retrieved from a study of blood T cell repertoires in COVID-19. Germline V gene sequence: CDR1 GTSNPN, CDR2 SVGIG (reference sequence). V gave up 1 base and J gave up 2 bases; unmatched junction bases: 5. The CDR3 has 16 residues. The data were produced by immunoSEQ multiplex PCR, yet TCRdb's version contains in-frame clones alone and is incomplete. The top ten clones hold under 11% of a sample with about 200,000 clones, roughly 80% of them seen once. The sequence derives from a woman aged 80 or over with acute or convalescent COVID-19. Sequencing used peripheral blood. The rearrangement uses TRBV30 and TRBJ2-6; 7 bases map to TRBD2. CDR3 nucleotides: TGTGCCTGGAGTGCCAAAGGGAGGGCTGGGGCCAACGTCCTGACTTTC. It codes for CAWSAKGRAGANVLTF.